This T cell receptor (beta chain) was sequenced in a study of beta chain features in type 1 diabetes. Study-wide points: Within each of all four CD4+ subsets, Type 1 diabetes patients had TCRB CDR3s that were moderately but significantly shorter. PCR, the amplification step, might favor shorter templates, equally in patients and controls. Sampled from patients, naive, central memory and Treg TCRB repertoires appeared more similar than those sampled from healthy donors.

The sequenced template was cDNA made from the entire isolated RNA. Profiling relied on immunoSEQ multiplex PCR, and the TCRdb table lists in-frame clones only, not all of them. Of approximately 250,000 clones detected, 16% appear once; the ten largest clones hold less than 0.09%. Trimming removed 6 bases from V and 8 bases from J, with 14 bases in between. This CDR3 spans 12 amino acids. Germline CDR1 is MGHDK and CDR2 is SYGVNS. Remarks on this clone: The antigen remains undetermined.

This TCR derives from a man aged 25-45 years with type 1 diabetes. Sequencing input: naive CD4+ T cells from blood. The rearrangement joins TRBV25-1 to TRBJ2-7, with D tentatively TRBD1 (5 bases). The CDR3 nucleotides read TGTGCCAGCAGCCAGGGCGCGTGGCAGCAGTACTTC. Translated, it gives CASSQGAWQQYF.